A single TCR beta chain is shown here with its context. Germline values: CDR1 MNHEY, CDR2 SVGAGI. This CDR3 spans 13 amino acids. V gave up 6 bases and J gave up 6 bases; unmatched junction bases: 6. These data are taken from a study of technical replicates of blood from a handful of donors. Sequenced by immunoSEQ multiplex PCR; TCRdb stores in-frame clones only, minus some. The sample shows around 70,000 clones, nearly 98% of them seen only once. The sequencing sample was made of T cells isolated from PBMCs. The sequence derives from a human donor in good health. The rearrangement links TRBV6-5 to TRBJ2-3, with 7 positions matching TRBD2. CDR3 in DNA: TGTGCCAGCAGCCTGGGGACTACGGATACGCAGTATTTT. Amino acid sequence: CASSLGTTDTQYF.